This T cell receptor (beta chain) came from a study of T cell responses to AZD1222 COVID-19 vaccine. Study in general: Pooled in the analysis were second doses at about 4 or about 12 weeks. Study outcomes and limitations: All repertoire sampling was performed exclusively after the peak T cell response. Among AZD1222 vaccinees, only six were seropositive at baseline. In a largely white British group with more females than males, clonal diversity was possibly underestimated.

Sequencing was performed with immunoSEQ multiplex PCR; in TCRdb, only in-frame clones are kept and a portion is missing. Among about 120,000 clones listed, just over 85% were seen once. Comment on this clone: Its target is not known.

The input for sequencing was peripheral blood, taken on day 0 of AZD1222 vaccination. The sequence came from an adult in good health.

CDR3 sequence (DNA): TGTGCCAGCAGTGAAGCGGGGGGCTCCTACTCATCCCCCGGGGAGCTGTTTTTT. Translating gives CASSEAGGSYSSPGELFF. V is TRBV2 and J is TRBJ2-2; the D gene could be TRBD1 or TRBD2 (6 bases each). V was pared by 0 bases and J by 6 bases, with 20 bases between. The germline V gene encodes CDR1 SNHLY and CDR2 FYNNEI. This CDR3 is built from 18 residues.